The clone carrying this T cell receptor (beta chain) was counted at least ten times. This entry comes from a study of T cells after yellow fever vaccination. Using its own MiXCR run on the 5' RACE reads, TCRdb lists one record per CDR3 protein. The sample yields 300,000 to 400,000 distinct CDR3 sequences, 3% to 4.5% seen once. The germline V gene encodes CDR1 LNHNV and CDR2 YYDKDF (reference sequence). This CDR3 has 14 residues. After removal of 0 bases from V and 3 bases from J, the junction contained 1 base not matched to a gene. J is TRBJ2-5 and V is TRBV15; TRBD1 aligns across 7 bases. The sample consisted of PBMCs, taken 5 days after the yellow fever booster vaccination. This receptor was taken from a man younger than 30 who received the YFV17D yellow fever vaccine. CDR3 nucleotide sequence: TGTGCCACCAGCAGAGAAACAGGGGAAGAGACCCAGTACTTC. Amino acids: CATSRETGEETQYF.